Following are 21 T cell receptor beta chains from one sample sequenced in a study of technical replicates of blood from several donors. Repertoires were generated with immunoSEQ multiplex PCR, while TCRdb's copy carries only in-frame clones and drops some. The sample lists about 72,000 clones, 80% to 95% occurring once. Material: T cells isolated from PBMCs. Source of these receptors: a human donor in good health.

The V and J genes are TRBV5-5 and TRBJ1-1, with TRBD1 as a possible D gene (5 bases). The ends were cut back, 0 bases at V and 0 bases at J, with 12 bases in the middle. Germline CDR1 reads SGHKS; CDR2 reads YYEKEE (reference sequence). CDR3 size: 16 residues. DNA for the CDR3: TGTGCCAGCAGCTTGGCAGGGCCGCGAATGAACACTGAAGCTTTCTTT. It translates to CASSLAGPRMNTEAFF.

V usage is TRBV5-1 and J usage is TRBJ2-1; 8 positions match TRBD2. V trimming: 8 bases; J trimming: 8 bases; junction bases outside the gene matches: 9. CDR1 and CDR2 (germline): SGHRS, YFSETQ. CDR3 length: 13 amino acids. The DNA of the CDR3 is TGCGCCAGAAAGAAGCGGGAGTTCGATGAGCAGTTCTTC. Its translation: CARKKREFDEQFF. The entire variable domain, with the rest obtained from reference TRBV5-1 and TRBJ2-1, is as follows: KAGVTQTPRYLIKTRGQQVTLSCSPISGHRSVSWYQQTPGQGLQFLFEYFSETQRNKGNFPGRFSGRQFSNSRSEMNVSTLELGDSALYLCARKKREFDEQFFGPGTRLTVL.

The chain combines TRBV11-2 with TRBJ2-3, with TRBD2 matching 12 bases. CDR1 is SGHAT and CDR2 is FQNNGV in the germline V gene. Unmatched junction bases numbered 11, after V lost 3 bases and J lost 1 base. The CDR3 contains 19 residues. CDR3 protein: CASSFLLAGGLAGTDTQYF. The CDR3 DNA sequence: TGTGCCAGCAGCTTCTTACTAGCGGGAGGTTTGGCAGGCACAGATACGCAGTATTTT.

The CDR3 loop is CASSLERSGTTLYEQYF. For the CDR3, the DNA is TGTGCCAGCAGCTTAGAAAGATCCGGGACAACCTTGTACGAGCAGTACTTC. V gene TRBV7-9 combines with J gene TRBJ2-7; a possible D gene is TRBD1 (6 bases). Germline V gene lookup returns CDR1 SEHNR and CDR2 FQNEAQ (reference sequence). The CDR3 loop spans 17 amino acids. Trimming cost V 1 base and J 4 bases, with 20 bases left between them.

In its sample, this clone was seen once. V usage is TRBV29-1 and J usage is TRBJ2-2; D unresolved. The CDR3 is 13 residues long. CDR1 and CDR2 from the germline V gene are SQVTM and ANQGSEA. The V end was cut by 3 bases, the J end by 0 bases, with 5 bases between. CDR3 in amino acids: CSVDSANTGELFF. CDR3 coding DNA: TGCAGCGTTGACTCGGCGAACACCGGGGAGCTGTTTTTT.

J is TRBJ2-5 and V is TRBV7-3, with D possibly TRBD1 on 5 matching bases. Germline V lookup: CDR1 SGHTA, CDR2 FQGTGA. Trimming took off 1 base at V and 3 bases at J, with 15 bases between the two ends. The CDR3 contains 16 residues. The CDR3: CASSLNPQGLKETQYF. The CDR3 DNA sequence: TGTGCCAGCAGCTTAAATCCCCAGGGATTAAAAGAGACCCAGTACTTC.

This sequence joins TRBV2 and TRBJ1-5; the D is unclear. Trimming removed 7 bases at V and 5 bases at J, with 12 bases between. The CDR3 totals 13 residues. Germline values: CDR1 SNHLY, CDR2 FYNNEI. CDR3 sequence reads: CASTPGPYQPQHF. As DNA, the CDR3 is TGTGCCAGCACTCCGGGTCCTTATCAGCCCCAGCATTTT.

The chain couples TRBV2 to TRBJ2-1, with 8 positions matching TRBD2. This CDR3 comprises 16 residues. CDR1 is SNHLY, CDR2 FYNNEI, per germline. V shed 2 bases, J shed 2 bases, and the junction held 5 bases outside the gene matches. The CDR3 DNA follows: TGTGCCAGCAGTGAATTTAGCGGGACCGCCTACAATGAGCAGTTCTTC. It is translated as CASSEFSGTAYNEQFF.

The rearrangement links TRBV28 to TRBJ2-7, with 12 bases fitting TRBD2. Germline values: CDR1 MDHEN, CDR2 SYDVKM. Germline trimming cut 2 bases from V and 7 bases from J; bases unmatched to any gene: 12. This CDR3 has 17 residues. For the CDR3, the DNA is TGTGCCAGCAGTTTACCCTACGAGATCGGACTAGCGGGAGAGCAGTACTTC. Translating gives CASSLPYEIGLAGEQYF.

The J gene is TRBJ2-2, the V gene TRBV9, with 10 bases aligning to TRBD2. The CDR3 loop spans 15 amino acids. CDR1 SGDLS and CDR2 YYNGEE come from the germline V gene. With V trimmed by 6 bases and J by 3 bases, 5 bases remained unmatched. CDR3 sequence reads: CASNPSGRHTGELFF. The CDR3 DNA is TGTGCCAGCAACCCTAGCGGGAGACACACCGGGGAGCTGTTTTTT.

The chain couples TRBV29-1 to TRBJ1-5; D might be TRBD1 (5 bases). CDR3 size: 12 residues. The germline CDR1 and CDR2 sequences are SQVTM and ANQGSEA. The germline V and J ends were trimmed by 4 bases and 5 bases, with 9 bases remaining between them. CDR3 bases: TGCAGCGTTGGGGGCGGTCATCAGCCCCAGCATTTT. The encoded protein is CSVGGGHQPQHF.

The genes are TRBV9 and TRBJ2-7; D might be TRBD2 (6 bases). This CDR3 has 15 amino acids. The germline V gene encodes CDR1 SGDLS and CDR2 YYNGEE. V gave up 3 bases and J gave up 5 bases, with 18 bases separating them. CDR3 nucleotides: TGTGCCAGCAGCGGGGGGGACGATTCTACGGACGAGCAGTACTTC. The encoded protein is CASSGGDDSTDEQYF.

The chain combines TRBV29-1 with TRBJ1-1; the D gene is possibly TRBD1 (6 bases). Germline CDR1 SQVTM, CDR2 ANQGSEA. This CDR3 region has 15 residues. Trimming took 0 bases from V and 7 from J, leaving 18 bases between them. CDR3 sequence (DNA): TGCAGCGTTGAAGAGGGCCTAAGACAGGTTGGTGAAGCTTTCTTT. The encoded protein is CSVEEGLRQVGEAFF.

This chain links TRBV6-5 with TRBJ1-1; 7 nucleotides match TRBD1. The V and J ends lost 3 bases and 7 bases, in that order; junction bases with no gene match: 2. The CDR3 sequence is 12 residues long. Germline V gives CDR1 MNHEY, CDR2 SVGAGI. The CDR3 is CASSYQGGEAFF. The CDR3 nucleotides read TGTGCCAGCAGTTATCAGGGGGGTGAAGCTTTCTTT.

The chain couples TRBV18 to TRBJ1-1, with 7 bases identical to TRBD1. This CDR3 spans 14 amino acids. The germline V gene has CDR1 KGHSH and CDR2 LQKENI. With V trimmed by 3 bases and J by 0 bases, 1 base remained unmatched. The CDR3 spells CASSPGQLNTEAFF. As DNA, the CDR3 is TGTGCCAGCTCACCGGGACAGTTGAACACTGAAGCTTTCTTT.

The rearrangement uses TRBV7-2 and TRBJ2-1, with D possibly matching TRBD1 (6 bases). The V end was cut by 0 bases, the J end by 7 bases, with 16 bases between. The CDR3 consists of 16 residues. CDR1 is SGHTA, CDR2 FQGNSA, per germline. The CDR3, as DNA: TGTGCCAGCAGCTTAGCGAACAGGGTGATTCTGAATGAGCAGTTCTTC. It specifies CASSLANRVILNEQFF. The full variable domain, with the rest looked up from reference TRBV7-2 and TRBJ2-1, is GAGVSQSPSNKVTEKGKDVELRCDPISGHTALYWYRQSLGQGLEFLIYFQGNSAPDKSGLPSDRFSAERTGGSVSTLTIQRTQQEDSAVYLCASSLANRVILNEQFFGPGTRLTVL.

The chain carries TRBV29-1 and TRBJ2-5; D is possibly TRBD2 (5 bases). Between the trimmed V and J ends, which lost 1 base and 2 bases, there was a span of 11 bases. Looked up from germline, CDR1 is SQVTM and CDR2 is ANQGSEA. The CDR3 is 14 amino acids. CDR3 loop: CSVEGGRGQETQYF. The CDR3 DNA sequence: TGCAGCGTTGAAGGGGGTCGGGGACAAGAGACCCAGTACTTC.

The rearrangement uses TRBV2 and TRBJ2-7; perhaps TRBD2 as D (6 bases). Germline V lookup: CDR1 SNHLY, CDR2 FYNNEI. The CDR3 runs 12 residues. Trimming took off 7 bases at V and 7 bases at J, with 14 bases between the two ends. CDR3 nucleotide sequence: TGTGCCAGCAATTTCGGGGGAATTGAGCAGTACTTC. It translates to CASNFGGIEQYF.

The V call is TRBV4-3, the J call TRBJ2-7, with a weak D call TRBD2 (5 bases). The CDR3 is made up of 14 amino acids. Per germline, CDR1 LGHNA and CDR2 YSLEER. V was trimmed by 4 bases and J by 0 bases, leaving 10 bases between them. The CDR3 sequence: CASSPGIASYEQYF. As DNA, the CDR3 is TGCGCCAGCAGCCCGGGAATCGCCTCCTACGAGCAGTACTTC.

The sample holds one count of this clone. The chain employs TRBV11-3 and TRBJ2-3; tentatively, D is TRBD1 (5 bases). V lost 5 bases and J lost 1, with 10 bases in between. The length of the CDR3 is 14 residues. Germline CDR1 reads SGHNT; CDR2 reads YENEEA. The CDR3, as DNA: TGTGCCAGCAGCGTAAGCAGGGGCACAGATACGCAGTATTTT. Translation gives CASSVSRGTDTQYF.

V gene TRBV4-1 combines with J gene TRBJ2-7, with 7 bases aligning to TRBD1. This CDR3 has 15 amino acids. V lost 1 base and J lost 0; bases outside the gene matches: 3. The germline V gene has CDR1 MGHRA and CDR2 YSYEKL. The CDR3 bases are TGCGCCAGCAGCCAAGTTCAGGGGGTCTCCTACGAGCAGTACTTC. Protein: CASSQVQGVSYEQYF.